This T cell receptor (beta chain) came from a study of low-dose radiotherapy and immunotherapy resistance in tumors (dated by TCRdb to the early 2020s). Regarding the research as a whole: Cohort 1 received 0.5 Gy per fraction every 2 weeks, with a prescribed total PTV dose of 6.5 Gy. Nivolumab was administered intravenously as a 240 mg flat dose every two weeks, and ipilimumab was administered intravenously at 1 mg/kg every six weeks. For Cohort 2, the dose was 1 Gy per fraction given every two weeks, adding up to 13 Gy in total across 26 weeks. Intravenous cyclophosphamide at 200 mg/m2 was administered every two weeks, one day ahead of each radiation and immunotherapy administration. Trial participants were not randomized into treatment groups. The translational analysis covered eight patients: three from the first dose cohort and the first five from the second dose cohort. Aspirin 300 mg was taken orally once daily by patients for four cycles, starting on cycle 1 day 1.

This clonotype showed up many times. Its antigen is currently not known. No much larger clone exists at a distance of one base, and base qualities are not known. Superscript III and a set of TRAV- and TRBV-specific primers were used to synthesize first-strand cDNA, so that both TCRalpha and TCRbeta chains were covered. TCRs were amplified with Phusion for around 21 PCR cycles, with a constant-region primer paired with the adapter attached to the V primers. Amplification of the isolated mRNA was done with the MessageAmp II aRNA Amplification Kit, which involved an approximately 15-hour in vitro transcription at 37 degrees C. The Dynabeads mRNA DIRECT Purification Kit was used to isolate the mRNA for TCR sequencing. Indexed Illumina adapters were added in a second roughly 25-cycle Phusion PCR, and the resulting products were purified with AMPure XP beads. Deep sequencing of the TCRalpha and TCRbeta libraries was carried out on an Illumina MiniSeq instrument. The authors processed their data as follows. Custom Perl scripts pooled TCR sequences encoding the same protein, removed out-of-frame sequences and computed each clonotype's abundance. The analysis excluded TCR sequences that were supported by just one read. Among the metrics used to describe the repertoires were Shannon entropy, Gini index, clonality, richness, and the frequency of TCRs shared between repertoires. Using fastp trimming at Q25 and MiXCR clonotype assembly, TCRdb reanalyzed the public sequencing data and kept in-frame beta chains. CDR3 protein duplicates are merged, each entry listing the most common genes and DNA. It is TCRdb's table, rather than the study itself, that gives the V and J calls and clone size. This sample holds around 99,000 distinct CDR3 sequences; 9.4% were observed only once. The top ten constitute around 0.97% of the sample.

In the paper's terms, the time point label means: before trial treatment. Donors were enrolled in RACIN, a single-arm phase I dose-escalation trial in which nivolumab, ipilimumab, aspirin, low-dose cyclophosphamide and low-dose radiotherapy were combined. Patients with advanced, TIL-negative solid tumors were considered eligible. V is reduced by 6 bases and J by 0 bases, leaving a spacing of 12 bases between them. The CDR3, cysteine through phenylalanine, is 13 amino acids long. Only the CDR3 region is kept as DNA, spanning 39 bases read in frame from base 1. CDR1 and CDR2 (SQVTM, ANQGSEA) derive from the germline V gene.

The sequence is built from TRBV29-1 and TRBJ2-7, with the D call perhaps TRBD1 or TRBD2, as 6 bases match in each case. This sample comprised PBMCs, obtained before treatment. The sequence was collected from a male donor with prostate cancer. This receptor has the CDR3 CSVETGASYEQYF. DNA sequence: TGCAGCGTCGAGACGGGGGCCTCCTACGAGCAGTACTTC.